The clone carrying this T cell receptor beta chain was seen a few times. Its specificity is not known. Unique molecular identifiers were incorporated during preparation of the TCRbeta library. TCRdb fed the PCR reads into MiXCR, producing one record per CDR3 protein. The sample comprises approximately 97,000 distinct CDR3 sequences, approximately 5.4% of which are singletons, and 5.5% to 7% rests with the top ten. This entry is derived from a study of T-cell reconstitution after alpha-beta-depleted transplantation in children. Trimming cost V 8 bases and J 3 bases; bases outside gene matches: 8. CDR3 size: 14 residues. CDR1 and CDR2 (germline): SNHLY, FYNNEI. Points from the study as a whole: High day-60 TCRbeta diversity in some patients came from surviving recipient T cells and thymic progenitors. Expanded graft clones, several hundred of them, were reportedly the source of alpha-beta T cells about two months after transplant.

The chain joins TRBV2 to TRBJ1-2, with TRBD1 identical over 8 bases. The sample in question was PBMCs, mostly from graft donor cells, obtained 60 days after TCRalphabeta/CD19-depleted stem cell transplant. This TCR came from a female patient between 2 and 10 years old who had a stem cell transplant for Fanconi anemia, so the T cells may come from the graft donor. As DNA, the CDR3 is TGTGCCAGCGGGGGGACAGGCCCGCACTATGGCTACACCTTC. Protein: CASGGTGPHYGYTF. The whole variable domain, remainder taken from reference TRBV2 and TRBJ1-2, is EPEVTQTPSHQVTQMGQEVILRCVPISNHLYFYWYRQILGQKVEFLVSFYNNEISEKSEIFDDQFSVERPDGSNFTLKIRSTKLEDSAMYFCASGGTGPHYGYTFGSGTRLTVV.